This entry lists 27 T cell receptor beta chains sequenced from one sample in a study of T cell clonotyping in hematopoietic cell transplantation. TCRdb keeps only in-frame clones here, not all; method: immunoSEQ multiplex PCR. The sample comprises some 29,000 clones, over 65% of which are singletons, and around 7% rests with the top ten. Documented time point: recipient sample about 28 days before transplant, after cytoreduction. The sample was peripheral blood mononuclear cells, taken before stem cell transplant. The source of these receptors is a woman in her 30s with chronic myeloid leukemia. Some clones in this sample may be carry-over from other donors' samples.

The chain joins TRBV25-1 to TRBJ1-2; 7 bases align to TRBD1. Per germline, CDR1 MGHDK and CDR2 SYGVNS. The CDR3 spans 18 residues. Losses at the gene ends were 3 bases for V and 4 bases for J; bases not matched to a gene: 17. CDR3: CASSERDSRVSHSYGYTF. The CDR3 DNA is TGTGCCAGCAGTGAGAGGGACAGTAGAGTATCCCATAGCTATGGCTACACCTTC.

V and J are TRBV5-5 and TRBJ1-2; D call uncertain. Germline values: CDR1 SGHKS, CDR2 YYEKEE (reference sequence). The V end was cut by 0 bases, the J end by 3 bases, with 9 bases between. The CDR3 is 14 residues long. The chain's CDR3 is CASSLAAEYYGYTF. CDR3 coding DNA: TGTGCCAGCAGCTTGGCGGCGGAATACTATGGCTACACCTTC.

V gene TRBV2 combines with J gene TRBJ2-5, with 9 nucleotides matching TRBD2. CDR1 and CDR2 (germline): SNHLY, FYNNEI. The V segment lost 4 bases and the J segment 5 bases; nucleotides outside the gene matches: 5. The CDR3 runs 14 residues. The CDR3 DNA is TGTGCCAGCAGTGCAGGCGGGGGGGCGGAGACCCAGTACTTC. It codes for CASSAGGGAETQYF.

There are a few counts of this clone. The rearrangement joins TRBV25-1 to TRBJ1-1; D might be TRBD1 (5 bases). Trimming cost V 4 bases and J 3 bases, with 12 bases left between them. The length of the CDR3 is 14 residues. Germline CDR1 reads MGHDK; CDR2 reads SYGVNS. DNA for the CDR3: TGTGCCAGCAGTGGTGGGGGTTTGGACACTGAAGCTTTCTTT. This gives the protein CASSGGGLDTEAFF.

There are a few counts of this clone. The CDR3 region is CASRPQGRNTEAFF. The CDR3 coding sequence is TGTGCCAGCAGACCACAGGGGAGGAACACTGAAGCTTTCTTT. This chain uses TRBV6-1 with TRBJ1-1; 7 bases line up with TRBD1. Germline V gene lookup returns CDR1 MNHNS and CDR2 SASEGT. The CDR3 loop spans 14 amino acids. Losses at the gene ends were 6 bases for V and 1 base for J; bases not matched to a gene: 5.

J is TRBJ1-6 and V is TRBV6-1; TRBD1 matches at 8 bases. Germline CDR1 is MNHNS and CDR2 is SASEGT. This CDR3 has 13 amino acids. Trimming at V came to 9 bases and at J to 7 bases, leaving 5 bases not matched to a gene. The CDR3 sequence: CASRTGPNSPLHF. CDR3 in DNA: TGTGCCAGTAGGACAGGGCCAAATTCACCCCTCCACTTT.

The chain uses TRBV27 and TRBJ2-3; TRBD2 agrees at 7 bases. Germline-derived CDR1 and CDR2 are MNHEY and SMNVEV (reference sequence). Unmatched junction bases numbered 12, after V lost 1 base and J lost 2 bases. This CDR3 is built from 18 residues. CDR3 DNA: TGTGCCAGCAGTTTATGGGTCGGCGGGGGTCTTATCACAGATACGCAGTATTTT. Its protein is CASSLWVGGGLITDTQYF.

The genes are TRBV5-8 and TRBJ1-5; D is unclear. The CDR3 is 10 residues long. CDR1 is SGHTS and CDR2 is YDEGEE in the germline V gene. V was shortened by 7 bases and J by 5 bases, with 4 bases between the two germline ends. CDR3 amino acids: CASGYQPQHF. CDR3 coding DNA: TGTGCCAGCGGGTATCAGCCCCAGCATTTT.

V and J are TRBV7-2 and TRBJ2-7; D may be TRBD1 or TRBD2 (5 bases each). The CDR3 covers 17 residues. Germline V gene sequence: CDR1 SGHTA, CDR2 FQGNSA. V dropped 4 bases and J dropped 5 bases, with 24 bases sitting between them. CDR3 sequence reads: CASSSREIWGIPHEQYV. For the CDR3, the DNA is TGTGCCAGCAGCTCAAGGGAGATATGGGGGATACCCCACGAGCAGTACGTC.

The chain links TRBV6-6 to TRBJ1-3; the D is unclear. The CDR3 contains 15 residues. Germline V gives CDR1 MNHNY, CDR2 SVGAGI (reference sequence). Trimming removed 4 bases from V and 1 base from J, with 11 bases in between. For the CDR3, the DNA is TGTGCCAGCAGTTCCGGGGTTAGGTCTGGAAACACCATATATTTT. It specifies CASSSGVRSGNTIYF.

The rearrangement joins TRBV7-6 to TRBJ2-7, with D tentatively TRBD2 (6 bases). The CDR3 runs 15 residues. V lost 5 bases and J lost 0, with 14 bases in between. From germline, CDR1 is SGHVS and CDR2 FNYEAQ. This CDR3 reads CASSPRDGSSYEQYF. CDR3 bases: TGTGCCAGCAGCCCCCGGGACGGGAGCTCCTACGAGCAGTACTTC.

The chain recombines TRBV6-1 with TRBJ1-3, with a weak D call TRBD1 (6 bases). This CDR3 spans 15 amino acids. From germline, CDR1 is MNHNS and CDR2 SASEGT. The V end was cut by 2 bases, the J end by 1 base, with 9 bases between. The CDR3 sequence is CASSELTGSGNTIYF. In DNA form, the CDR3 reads TGTGCCAGCAGTGAATTAACAGGGTCTGGAAACACCATATATTTT.

For the CDR3, the DNA is TGTGCCAGCAGCGTGACCCCCTACGAGCAGTACTTC. Its protein is CASSVTPYEQYF. The chain couples TRBV5-6 to TRBJ2-7; D is ambiguous. The germline V and J ends were trimmed by 4 bases and 2 bases, with 7 bases remaining between them. The germline V gene has CDR1 SGHDT and CDR2 YYEEEE. The CDR3 has 12 amino acids.

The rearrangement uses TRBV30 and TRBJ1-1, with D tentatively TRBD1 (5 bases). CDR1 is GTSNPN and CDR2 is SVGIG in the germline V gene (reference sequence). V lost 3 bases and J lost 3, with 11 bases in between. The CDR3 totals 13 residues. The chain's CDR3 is CAWSTWGYTEAFF. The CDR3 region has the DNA TGTGCCTGGAGCACGTGGGGGTACACTGAAGCTTTCTTT.

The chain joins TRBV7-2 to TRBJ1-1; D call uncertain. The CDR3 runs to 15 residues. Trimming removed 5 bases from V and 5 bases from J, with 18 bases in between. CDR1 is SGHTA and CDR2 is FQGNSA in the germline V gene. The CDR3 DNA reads TGTGCCAGCAGCCTAGAACTGGGTTTAGGGACTGAAGCTTTCTTT. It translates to CASSLELGLGTEAFF.

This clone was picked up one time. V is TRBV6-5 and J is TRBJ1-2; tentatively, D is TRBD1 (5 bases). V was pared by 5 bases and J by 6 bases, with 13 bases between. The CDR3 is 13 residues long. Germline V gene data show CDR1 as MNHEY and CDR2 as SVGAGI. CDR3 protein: CASSKGRVNGYTF. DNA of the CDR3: TGTGCCAGCAGTAAGGGCAGGGTTAATGGCTACACCTTC.

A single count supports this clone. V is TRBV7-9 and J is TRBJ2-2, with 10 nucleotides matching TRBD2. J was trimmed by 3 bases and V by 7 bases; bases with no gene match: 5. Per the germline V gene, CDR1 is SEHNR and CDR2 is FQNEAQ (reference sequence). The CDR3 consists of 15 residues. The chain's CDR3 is CASTHSGRDTGELFF. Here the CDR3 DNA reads TGTGCCAGCACCCACAGCGGGAGGGACACCGGGGAGCTGTTTTTT.

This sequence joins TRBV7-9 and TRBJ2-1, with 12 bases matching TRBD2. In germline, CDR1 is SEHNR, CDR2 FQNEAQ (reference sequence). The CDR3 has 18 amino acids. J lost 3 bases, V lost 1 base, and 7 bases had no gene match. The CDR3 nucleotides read TGTGCCAGCAGCTTAGAACTAGCGGGGGGCCTCATCTACAATGAGCAGTTCTTC. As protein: CASSLELAGGLIYNEQFF.

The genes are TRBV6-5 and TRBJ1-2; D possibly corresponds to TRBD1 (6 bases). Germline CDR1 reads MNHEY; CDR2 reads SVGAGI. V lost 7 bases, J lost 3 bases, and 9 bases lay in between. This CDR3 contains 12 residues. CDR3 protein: CASKAGDYGYTF. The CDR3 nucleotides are TGTGCCAGCAAGGCAGGGGACTATGGCTACACCTTC.

The DNA of the CDR3 is TGCGCCAGCAGAAGCAGGACGGGAGAGCAGTACGTC. It specifies CASRSRTGEQYV. The chain recombines TRBV10-2 with TRBJ2-7; D is perhaps TRBD2 (5 bases). The V and J ends lost 6 bases and 7 bases respectively, with 13 bases between them. The CDR3 spans 12 residues. Germline V lookup: CDR1 WSHSY, CDR2 SAAADI.

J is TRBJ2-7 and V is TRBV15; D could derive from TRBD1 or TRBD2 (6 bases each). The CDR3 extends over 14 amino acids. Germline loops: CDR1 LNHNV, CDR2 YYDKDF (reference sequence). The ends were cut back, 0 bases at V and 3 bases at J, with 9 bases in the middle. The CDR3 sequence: CATSRDKGGYEQYF. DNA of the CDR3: TGTGCCACCAGCAGAGATAAGGGGGGCTACGAGCAGTACTTC.

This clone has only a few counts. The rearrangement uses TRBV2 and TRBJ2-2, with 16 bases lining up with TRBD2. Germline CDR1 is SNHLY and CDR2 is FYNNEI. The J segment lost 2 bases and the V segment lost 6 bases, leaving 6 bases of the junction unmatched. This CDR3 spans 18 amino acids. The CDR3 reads CASRPGLAGGRNTGELFF. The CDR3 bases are TGTGCCAGCAGACCGGGACTAGCGGGGGGGCGTAACACCGGGGAGCTGTTTTTT.

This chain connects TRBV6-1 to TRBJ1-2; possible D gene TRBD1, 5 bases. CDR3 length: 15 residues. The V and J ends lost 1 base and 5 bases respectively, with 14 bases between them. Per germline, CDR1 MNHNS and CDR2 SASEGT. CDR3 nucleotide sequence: TGTGCCAGCAGTGAAGGGAACACAGGTCGGTATGGCTACACCTTC. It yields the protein CASSEGNTGRYGYTF.

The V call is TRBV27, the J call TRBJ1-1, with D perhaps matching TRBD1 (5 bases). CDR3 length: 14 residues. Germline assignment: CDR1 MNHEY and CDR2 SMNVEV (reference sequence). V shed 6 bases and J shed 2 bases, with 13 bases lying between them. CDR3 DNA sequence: TGTGCCAGCAGGGACAATCAAATAAACACTGAAGCTTTCTTT. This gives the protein CASRDNQINTEAFF.

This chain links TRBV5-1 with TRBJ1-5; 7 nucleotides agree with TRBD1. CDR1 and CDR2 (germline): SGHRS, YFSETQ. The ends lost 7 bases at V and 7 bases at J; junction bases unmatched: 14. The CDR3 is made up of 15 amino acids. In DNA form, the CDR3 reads TGCGCCAGCGTCCTAGGGGGCCGTCCAGGGCAGCCCCAGCATTTT. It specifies CASVLGGRPGQPQHF.

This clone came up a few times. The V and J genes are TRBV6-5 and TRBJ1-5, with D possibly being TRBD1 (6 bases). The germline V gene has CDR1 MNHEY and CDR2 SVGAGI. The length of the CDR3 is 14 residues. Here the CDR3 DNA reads TGTGCTACTAAACAGGGTTATAGCAATCAGCCCCAGCATTTT. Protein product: CATKQGYSNQPQHF.

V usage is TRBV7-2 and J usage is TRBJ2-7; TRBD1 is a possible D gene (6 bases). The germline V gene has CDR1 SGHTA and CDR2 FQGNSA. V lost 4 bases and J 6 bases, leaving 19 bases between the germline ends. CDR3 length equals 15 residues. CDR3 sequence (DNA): TGTGCCAGCAGCTCCGACAGGTCCGAATGGGGCGAGCAGTACTTC. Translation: CASSSDRSEWGEQYF.